This T cell receptor beta chain was captured in a study of molecular identifiers for immune sequencing clone quantification. The sample holds many counts of this clonotype. CDR1 and CDR2 (germline): MGHRA, YSYEKL. The CDR3 has 16 residues. V lost 1 base and J lost 5, with 17 bases in between. One entry per CDR3 protein results from TCRdb running MiXCR on the PCR reads. Of about 640,000 distinct CDR3 sequences listed, roughly 21% are singletons. Input material: naive CD8+ T cells from blood, with Jurkat cell RNA spiked in. Subset noted: FACS-sorted CD8+CD4-CCR7+CD45RA+ naive T cells. V gene TRBV4-1 combines with J gene TRBJ1-1; no clear D gene. The clonotype comes from a human donor in good health. Some libraries in this study had Jurkat cell RNA spiked in. Here the CDR3 reads CASSQALSGVLTEAFF. In DNA form, the CDR3 reads TGCGCCAGCAGCCAAGCCCTAAGTGGGGTATTGACTGAAGCTTTCTTT.